Presented here are 21 T cell receptor beta chains from one specimen sequenced in a study of control samples from healthy donors and cancer patients. Sequencing used immunoSEQ multiplex PCR; TCRdb keeps in-frame clones, though not all of them. This table holds about 160,000 clones, around 94% found once. The sample was PBMCs. These receptors came from a man aged 60 to 69 with colorectal cancer.

The chain has TRBV4-1 and TRBJ1-4; D gene uncertain. V shed 1 base and J shed 7 bases, with 4 bases lying between them. Per the germline V gene, CDR1 is MGHRA and CDR2 is YSYEKL. The CDR3 has 12 residues. The CDR3 bases are TGCGCCAGCAGCCAAGTCCGTGAAAAACTGTTTTTT. Its translation is CASSQVREKLFF.

The rearrangement uses TRBV6-5 and TRBJ2-7; TRBD1 agrees at 9 bases. The CDR3 spans 15 residues. Germline V CDR1 and CDR2: MNHEY, SVGAGI. The V segment lost 6 bases and the J segment 0 bases; nucleotides outside the gene matches: 6. DNA of the CDR3: TGTGCCAGCAGCCTTCGGGACAGGGACTCCTACGAGCAGTACTTC. It yields the protein CASSLRDRDSYEQYF.

This chain uses TRBV5-4 with TRBJ1-1, with a tentative D call TRBD1 (5 bases). The CDR3 has 14 residues. Trimming left V 4 bases short and J 4 bases short, with 14 bases between. CDR1 and CDR2 from the germline V gene are SGHNT and YYREEE (reference sequence). CDR3 bases: TGTGCCAGCAGCGTCCTGGGGGGAAGCACTGAAGCTTTCTTT. It yields the protein CASSVLGGSTEAFF.

V is TRBV28 and J is TRBJ1-4; D is unresolved. V gave up 5 bases and J gave up 0 bases, with 10 bases separating them. From germline, CDR1 is MDHEN and CDR2 SYDVKM. The CDR3 extends over 15 amino acids. The CDR3: CASSPSGATNEKLFF. CDR3 nucleotides: TGTGCCAGCAGTCCCTCGGGCGCAACTAATGAAAAACTGTTTTTT.

The chain employs TRBV19 and TRBJ1-4; 8 nucleotides match TRBD1. V lost 7 bases, J lost 6 bases, and 4 bases stayed unmatched. CDR1 is LNHDA, CDR2 SQIVND, per germline (reference sequence). The CDR3 runs to 13 residues. For the CDR3, the DNA is TGTGCCAGTAAAGAACAGGGGGATGAAAAACTGTTTTTT. Translation gives CASKEQGDEKLFF.

The J gene is TRBJ2-7, the V gene TRBV21-1; the DNA was not used to check the table's D call, TRBD1. TRBV21-1 is listed as a pseudogene. This CDR3 has 16 residues. The CDR3 nucleotides read TGTGCCAGCAGTCCCCCAGGGGACAGGGACACCTACGAGCAGTACTTC. Translated, it gives CASSPPGDRDTYEQYF.

The gene calls are TRBV4-1 and TRBJ1-3; 8 bases align to TRBD1. This CDR3 has 19 residues. The germline V gene encodes CDR1 MGHRA and CDR2 YSYEKL. Unmatched junction bases numbered 11, after V lost 1 base and J lost 0 bases. CDR3 residues: CASSQGRGSGGRSGNTIYF. In nucleotides, the CDR3 is TGCGCCAGCAGCCAAGGGAGGGGGTCAGGGGGCCGCTCTGGAAACACCATATATTTT.

This rearrangement joins TRBV7-2 to TRBJ1-1, with 7 bases fitting TRBD1. Germline trimming cut 2 bases from V and 3 bases from J; bases unmatched to any gene: 9. The CDR3 runs 16 residues. Germline CDR1 reads SGHTA; CDR2 reads FQGNSA. CDR3 protein: CASSLRRRGLYTEAFF. The CDR3 coding sequence is TGTGCCAGCAGCTTAAGGCGGAGGGGGCTGTACACTGAAGCTTTCTTT.

This clone was counted a single time. The V call is TRBV24-1, the J call TRBJ1-2; weak D call: TRBD1 (5 bases). Germline CDR1 reads KGHDR; CDR2 reads SFDVKD. The CDR3 length is 15 residues. With 3 bases removed from V and 6 bases from J, the gap between germline ends came to 16 bases. The chain's CDR3 is CATSDPTGGSHGYTF. Here the CDR3 DNA reads TGTGCCACCAGTGATCCCACGGGGGGTAGCCATGGCTACACCTTC.

The genes are TRBV4-1 and TRBJ2-1, with D unclear. Trimming stripped 4 bases from V and 5 bases from J, with 12 bases between. Germline V gene lookup returns CDR1 MGHRA and CDR2 YSYEKL. This CDR3 has 14 residues. CDR3 nucleotides: TGCGCCAGCAGCCTTTCTACAGATAACAATGAGCAGTTCTTC. Its translation is CASSLSTDNNEQFF.

The CDR3 DNA follows: TGTGCCAGCTCACCACCGGGGGCGGCCACCGGGGAGCTGTTTTTT. Encoded protein: CASSPPGAATGELFF. The chain links TRBV18 to TRBJ2-2, with D possibly TRBD1 on 6 matching bases. CDR3 length: 15 residues. Germline CDR1 and CDR2: KGHSH and LQKENI. Trimming stripped 0 bases from V and 4 bases from J, with 9 bases between.

The chain uses TRBV27 and TRBJ2-7, with 9 positions matching TRBD1. This CDR3 contains 14 residues. In germline, CDR1 is MNHEY, CDR2 SMNVEV (reference sequence). J was trimmed by 2 bases and V by 11 bases; bases with no gene match: 10. CDR3 protein: CAAATGTGTYEQYF. For the CDR3, the DNA is TGTGCCGCGGCGACCGGGACAGGGACCTACGAGCAGTACTTC.

V usage is TRBV9 and J usage is TRBJ1-2, with a possible D match to TRBD1 (6 bases). The CDR3 length is 15 residues. CDR1 is SGDLS, CDR2 YYNGEE, per germline. The V end was cut by 4 bases, the J end by 8 bases, with 21 bases between. CDR3 residues: CASSPVAPSRGGYTF. The CDR3 region has the DNA TGTGCCAGCAGCCCAGTAGCCCCCTCCAGGGGAGGCTACACCTTC.

This chain uses TRBV11-2 with TRBJ2-3, with D possibly TRBD1 on 6 matching bases. The length of the CDR3 is 15 residues. The V and J ends lost 2 bases and 1 base respectively, with 10 bases between them. In germline, CDR1 is SGHAT, CDR2 FQNNGV. In DNA form, the CDR3 reads TGTGCCAGCAGCTTACAGGGGTCGGGCACAGATACGCAGTATTTT. It specifies CASSLQGSGTDTQYF.

CDR3 coding DNA: TGTGCCAGCAGTTACTTGGCCGGGGTATGGAATCAGCCCCAGCATTTT. It translates to CASSYLAGVWNQPQHF. This chain joins TRBV6-2 or TRBV6-3 and TRBJ1-5; D is unresolved. Per germline, CDR1 MNHEY and CDR2 SVGEGT. This CDR3 is built from 16 residues. Trimming removed 1 base from V and 4 bases from J, with 14 bases in between.

This clone is a singleton in its sample. The chain uses TRBV2 and TRBJ1-2; 7 bases fit TRBD1. Losses at the gene ends were 4 bases for V and 8 bases for J; bases not matched to a gene: 13. Germline V gene data show CDR1 as SNHLY and CDR2 as FYNNEI. This CDR3 contains 15 residues. The CDR3, as DNA: TGTGCCAGCAGTGGATTTCAGGGGGGGAGGTCAGGCTACACCTTC. Protein product: CASSGFQGGRSGYTF.

This chain links TRBV5-6 with TRBJ2-1, with TRBD1 identical over 7 bases. Germline lookup yields CDR1 SGHDT and CDR2 YYEEEE. There are 17 residues in the CDR3. V dropped 4 bases and J dropped 5; count of bases not matched to a gene: 15. The CDR3 bases are TGTGCCAGCAGCACCTTGGGGGAGCGGACAGGCCACAATGAGCAGTTCTTC. Amino acids: CASSTLGERTGHNEQFF.

This clone was detected a few times. V is TRBV5-1 and J is TRBJ2-5; 8 nucleotides line up with TRBD1. This CDR3 has 16 amino acids. Per germline, CDR1 SGHRS and CDR2 YFSETQ. The J segment lost 5 bases and the V segment lost 4 bases, leaving 13 bases of the junction unmatched. The CDR3 spells CASSLLTQGAGETQYF. The CDR3, as DNA: TGCGCCAGCAGCCTTCTTACCCAGGGGGCAGGGGAGACCCAGTACTTC.

The chain recombines TRBV11-2 with TRBJ1-5; D gene uncertain. The CDR3 length is 12 residues. Trimming left V 5 bases short and J 8 bases short, with 10 bases between. Germline assignment: CDR1 SGHAT and CDR2 FQNNGV. CDR3 bases: TGTGCCAGCAGCCCCGCAGGCGAGCCCCAGCATTTT. Its translation: CASSPAGEPQHF.

The genes are TRBV19 and TRBJ2-3; 7 bases are a match to TRBD1. With V trimmed by 4 bases and J by 1 base, 5 bases remained unmatched. Germline values: CDR1 LNHDA, CDR2 SQIVND (reference sequence). There are 15 residues in the CDR3. CDR3 coding DNA: TGTGCCAGTAGTACAGGGGACAGCCGCACAGATACGCAGTATTTT. Residues: CASSTGDSRTDTQYF.

The rearrangement joins TRBV5-6 to TRBJ2-7; D is unclear. Trimming removed 2 bases at V and 1 base at J, with 10 bases between. CDR3 size: 14 residues. CDR1 and CDR2 (germline): SGHDT, YYEEEE. The CDR3 here is CASSFWTGSYEQYF. The CDR3 DNA reads as TGTGCCAGCAGCTTCTGGACGGGTTCCTACGAGCAGTACTTC. The whole variable domain, filled in from reference TRBV5-6 and TRBJ2-7, reads DAGVTQSPTHLIKTRGQQVTLRCSPKSGHDTVSWYQQALGQGPQFIFQYYEEEERQRGNFPDRFSGHQFPNYSSELNVNALLLGDSALYLCASSFWTGSYEQYFGPGTRLTVT.